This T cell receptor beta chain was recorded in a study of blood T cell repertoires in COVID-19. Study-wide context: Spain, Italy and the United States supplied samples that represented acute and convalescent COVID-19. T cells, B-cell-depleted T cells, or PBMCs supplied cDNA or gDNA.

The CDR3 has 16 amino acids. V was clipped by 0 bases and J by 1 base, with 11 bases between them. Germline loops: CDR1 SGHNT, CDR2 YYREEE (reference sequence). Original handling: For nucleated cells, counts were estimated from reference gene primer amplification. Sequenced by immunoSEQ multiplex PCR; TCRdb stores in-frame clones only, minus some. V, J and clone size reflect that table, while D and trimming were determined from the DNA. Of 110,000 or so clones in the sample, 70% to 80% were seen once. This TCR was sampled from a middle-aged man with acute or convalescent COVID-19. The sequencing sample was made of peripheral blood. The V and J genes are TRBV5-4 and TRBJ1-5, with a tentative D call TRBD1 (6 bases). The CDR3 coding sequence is TGTGCCAGCAGCTTGGGACCCCAGGGGAGCAATCAGCCCCAGCATTTT. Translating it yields CASSLGPQGSNQPQHF.